One sample yielded the 27 T cell receptor beta chains listed below, sequenced in a study of Graves' ophthalmopathy and Graves' hyperthyroidism. RNA transcripts served as template for amplifying TCR beta CDR3 sequences. The library came from an HTBI-primed first-round RT-PCR and a second-round multiplex PCR. TCRdb reanalysed the multiplex PCR reads using MiXCR and keeps one entry per CDR3 protein. The repertoire holds approximately 330,000 distinct CDR3 sequences, about a sixth seen once, with approximately 13% in the top ten. The sequenced material came from peripheral blood. Source of these receptors: an adult man with Graves' ophthalmopathy.

There are a few counts of this clonotype. V usage is TRBV13 and J usage is TRBJ2-7; maybe TRBD2 (5 bases). CDR3 length: 14 amino acids. Deletions cut 4 bases from V and 5 bases from J, with 15 bases between. CDR1 is PRHDT and CDR2 is FYEKMQ in the germline V gene (reference sequence). The CDR3 here is CASSSGISTNEQYF. The CDR3 nucleotides read TGTGCCAGCAGCTCCGGGATAAGCACCAACGAGCAGTACTTC. Using reference TRBV13 and TRBJ2-7 for the parts outside the CDR3, the full variable domain is AAGVIQSPRHLIKEKRETATLKCYPIPRHDTVYWYQQGPGQDPQFLISFYEKMQSDKGSIPDRFSAQQFSDYHSELNMSSLELGDSALYFCASSSGISTNEQYFGPGTRLTVT.

This clonotype occurred many times. This chain uses TRBV2 with TRBJ1-6; D is uncertain. Trimming pared 3 bases from V and 5 bases from J, leaving 8 bases between. This CDR3 contains 14 residues. The germline V gene has CDR1 SNHLY and CDR2 FYNNEI. This CDR3 is CASSDGRDNSPLHF. DNA for the CDR3: TGTGCCAGCAGTGATGGTCGGGATAATTCACCCCTCCACTTT.

This clonotype was recorded at least ten times. This chain joins TRBV6-5 and TRBJ2-7; 8 bases line up with TRBD2. V lost 8 bases to trimming and J lost 2 bases; unmatched junction nucleotides: 5. The CDR3 extends over 13 amino acids. Germline values: CDR1 MNHEY, CDR2 SVGAGI. The chain's CDR3 is CASGFGRAYEQYF. The CDR3 DNA follows: TGTGCCAGCGGTTTCGGGAGGGCCTACGAGCAGTACTTC.

This clonotype was seen at least ten times. J is TRBJ1-2 and V is TRBV27; possibly TRBD1 for D (6 bases). V lost 2 bases, J lost 3 bases, and 16 bases lay in between. This CDR3 comprises 16 residues. Germline CDR1 and CDR2: MNHEY and SMNVEV (reference sequence). The CDR3 is CASSLQGQGGYYGYTF. The CDR3, as DNA: TGTGCCAGCAGTTTACAGGGGCAGGGCGGTTACTATGGCTACACCTTC.

J is TRBJ1-1 and V is TRBV20-1; tentative D call: TRBD1 (6 bases). This CDR3 spans 14 amino acids. V was cut by 7 bases and J by 1 base, with 16 bases left in between. The germline gives CDR1 DFQATT, CDR2 SNEGSKA (reference sequence). The CDR3 DNA sequence: TGCAGTGTCCTCAACGACAGGTGGAACACTGAAGCTTTCTTT. This gives the protein CSVLNDRWNTEAFF.

CDR3 sequence (DNA): TGCGCCAGCAGCCCCGGAGGGGGGAACACCGGGGAGCTGTTTTTT. This gives the protein CASSPGGGNTGELFF. This chain joins TRBV5-1 and TRBJ2-2; either TRBD1 or TRBD2 may fit D (6 bases each). In germline, CDR1 is SGHRS, CDR2 YFSETQ. V lost 4 bases, J lost 1 base, and 11 bases lay in between. The CDR3 runs 15 residues.

Only a few counts were recorded for this clonotype. The chain recombines TRBV6-1 with TRBJ2-7; D possibly corresponds to TRBD2 (6 bases). This CDR3 comprises 13 residues. Trimming took off 6 bases at V and 1 base at J, with 10 bases between the two ends. The germline V gene encodes CDR1 MNHNS and CDR2 SASEGT. CDR3 region: CASSGSESYEQYF. The CDR3 DNA follows: TGTGCCAGCAGCGGGAGTGAGTCCTACGAGCAGTACTTC.

The chain is built from TRBV6-5 and TRBJ1-2; D is possibly TRBD1 (5 bases). This CDR3 spans 13 amino acids. Germline CDR1 MNHEY, CDR2 SVGAGI. The V end was cut by 4 bases, the J end by 3 bases, with 9 bases between. CDR3 DNA: TGTGCCAGCAGTTGGGGGGGGGACTATGGCTACACCTTC. It yields the protein CASSWGGDYGYTF.

This clonotype was picked up many times. The chain links TRBV4-2 to TRBJ1-3; no clear D gene. The CDR3 is made up of 16 amino acids. V dropped 0 bases and J dropped 0 bases, with 9 bases sitting between them. The V gene's germline CDR1 is LGHNA and CDR2 YNFKEQ. CDR3 residues: CASSQDLEDSGNTIYF. DNA of the CDR3: TGTGCCAGCAGCCAAGATTTGGAAGACTCTGGAAACACCATATATTTT.

This clonotype was detected ten times or more. The chain is built from TRBV7-9 and TRBJ2-5, with D maybe TRBD2 (6 bases). The CDR3 contains 13 residues. Germline CDR1 is SEHNR and CDR2 is FQNEAQ (reference sequence). Trimming pared 5 bases from V and 5 bases from J, leaving 12 bases between. The CDR3 nucleotides read TGTGCCAGCAGCCCTTTGGAGGGGGAGACCCAGTACTTC. This codes for CASSPLEGETQYF.

This clonotype was picked up many times. The rearrangement uses TRBV6-4 and TRBJ2-5; D gene unclear. Per germline, CDR1 MRHNA and CDR2 SNTAGT. There are 14 residues in the CDR3. With 1 base removed from V and 0 bases from J, the gap between germline ends came to 6 bases. The CDR3 loop reads CASSDLGNQETQYF. The CDR3 nucleotides are TGTGCCAGCAGTGACTTAGGGAACCAAGAGACCCAGTACTTC.

This clonotype was observed many times. The chain recombines TRBV20-1 with TRBJ2-7; 9 bases align to TRBD2. Trimming cost V 0 bases and J 5 bases; bases outside gene matches: 11. CDR3 size: 16 residues. Germline values: CDR1 DFQATT, CDR2 SNEGSKA (reference sequence). The CDR3 region has the DNA TGCAGTGCTAGAGATCCGGGCGGGACTAGCCTTAACGAGCAGTACTTC. Amino acid sequence: CSARDPGGTSLNEQYF.

This clonotype was seen at least ten times. The V and J genes are TRBV7-2 and TRBJ2-5; 8 bases line up with TRBD1. The ends lost 5 bases at V and 5 bases at J; junction bases unmatched: 4. The CDR3 covers 13 residues. Germline assignment: CDR1 SGHTA and CDR2 FQGNSA. As DNA, the CDR3 is TGTGCCAGCAGCCCGGACAGGGACGAGACCCAGTACTTC. This codes for CASSPDRDETQYF.

This clonotype was seen many times. The gene calls are TRBV29-1 and TRBJ2-7, with D possibly being TRBD1 or TRBD2 (5 bases each). Per germline, CDR1 SQVTM and CDR2 ANQGSEA. This CDR3 has 14 amino acids. The V and J ends lost 7 bases and 6 bases respectively, with 22 bases between them. CDR3 residues: CSAMRQEWGSEQYF. The CDR3 DNA sequence: TGCAGCGCGATGCGGCAGGAATGGGGGAGCGAGCAGTACTTC.

This clonotype was observed many times. V gene TRBV20-1 combines with J gene TRBJ2-5; TRBD1 matches at 8 bases. There are 13 residues in the CDR3. Per the germline V gene, CDR1 is DFQATT and CDR2 is SNEGSKA (reference sequence). The J segment lost 1 base and the V segment lost 5 bases, leaving 3 bases of the junction unmatched. In DNA form, the CDR3 reads TGCAGTGCTTCCACAGGGGGCCAAGAGACCCAGTACTTC. Its translation: CSASTGGQETQYF.

In this sample, this clonotype turned up many times. This chain uses TRBV9 with TRBJ1-3, with D unresolved. Germline lookup yields CDR1 SGDLS and CDR2 YYNGEE. The CDR3 is made up of 15 amino acids. V was shortened by 2 bases and J by 0 bases, with 9 bases between the two germline ends. CDR3 coding DNA: TGTGCCAGCAGCGTTGTAGGAGACTCTGGAAACACCATATATTTT. Translation: CASSVVGDSGNTIYF.

This clonotype showed up many times. This chain joins TRBV19 and TRBJ1-1; maybe TRBD1 (5 bases). V was clipped by 2 bases and J by 4 bases, with 11 bases between them. Germline assignment: CDR1 LNHDA and CDR2 SQIVND (reference sequence). The CDR3 is 14 residues long. CDR3 sequence reads: CASSIQGLGTEAFF. CDR3 sequence (DNA): TGTGCCAGTAGTATACAGGGTCTGGGCACTGAAGCTTTCTTT.

At least ten counts were recorded for this clonotype. The chain uses TRBV20-1 and TRBJ1-5, with D hard to call. Germline values: CDR1 DFQATT, CDR2 SNEGSKA (reference sequence). V was cut by 3 bases and J by 4 bases, with 13 bases left in between. There are 14 residues in the CDR3. CDR3 bases: TGCAGTGCTAGTCGGTCAGGACTAAATCAGCCCCAGCATTTT. It specifies CSASRSGLNQPQHF.

In its sample, this clonotype was seen many times. The chain combines TRBV27 with TRBJ1-2; D is unresolved. V lost 6 bases and J lost 3, with 11 bases in between. The CDR3 length is 13 residues. The germline gives CDR1 MNHEY, CDR2 SMNVEV (reference sequence). The CDR3 here is CASRPDTYYGYTF. The DNA for the CDR3 is TGTGCCAGCAGGCCAGACACCTACTATGGCTACACCTTC.

Ten or more counts support this clonotype. The rearrangement uses TRBV19 and TRBJ1-5, with D maybe TRBD1 (6 bases). Germline V lookup: CDR1 LNHDA, CDR2 SQIVND (reference sequence). The germline V and J ends were trimmed by 8 bases and 1 base, with 21 bases remaining between them. The CDR3 covers 17 residues. DNA of the CDR3: TGTGCCAGTCACCCCGCGGGCAGGGGCGTAAGCAATCAGCCCCAGCATTTT. Translated: CASHPAGRGVSNQPQHF.

This clonotype was detected ten times or more. The rearrangement joins TRBV6-2 or TRBV6-3 to TRBJ1-1, with TRBD1 identical over 9 bases. Losses at the gene ends were 4 bases for V and 6 bases for J; bases not matched to a gene: 6. Looked up from germline, CDR1 is MNHEY and CDR2 is SVGEGT. CDR3 length: 14 amino acids. The CDR3 DNA is TGTGCCAGCAGTTGGACAGGGGTCAGTCCTGAAGCTTTCTTT. Encoded protein: CASSWTGVSPEAFF.

With regard to this clonotype: This could be a read error, since a much larger clone is one nucleotide away. V gene TRBV7-9 combines with J gene TRBJ2-7; the D gene is possibly TRBD1 (5 bases). The germline gives CDR1 SEHNR, CDR2 FQNEAQ (reference sequence). The CDR3 contains 14 residues. The CDR3 DNA sequence: TGTGCCGGCAGCCAGGTCCGGGCCAGGGACGAGCAGTACTTC. Translating gives CAGSQVRARDEQYF.

The DNA for the CDR3 is TGTGCCAGCAGCTTAGGGCACGGCTATAATTCACCCCTCCACTTT. Protein sequence: CASSLGHGYNSPLHF. The chain employs TRBV7-8 and TRBJ1-6, with D unresolved. The CDR3 extends over 15 amino acids. Between the trimmed V and J ends, which lost 1 base and 3 bases, there was a span of 7 bases. CDR1 is SGHVS and CDR2 is FQNEAQ in the germline V gene.

In its sample, this clonotype was seen many times. The chain has TRBV13 and TRBJ2-7; 10 positions agree with TRBD2. This CDR3 has 13 residues. Germline V lookup: CDR1 PRHDT, CDR2 FYEKMQ (reference sequence). V trimming: 5 bases; J trimming: 9 bases; junction bases outside the gene matches: 7. CDR3 sequence (DNA): TGTGCCAGCAGCCTAAAATTAGCGGGAGGGCAGTACTTC. It codes for CASSLKLAGGQYF.

There are many counts of this clonotype. V usage is TRBV13 and J usage is TRBJ2-7; 7 nucleotides match TRBD1. CDR1 and CDR2 (germline): PRHDT, FYEKMQ (reference sequence). V was clipped by 3 bases and J by 0 bases; unmatched bases: 8. The CDR3 length is 16 residues. CDR3 sequence reads: CASSFGTGDVSYEQYF. The CDR3 DNA follows: TGTGCCAGCAGCTTCGGTACAGGGGACGTCTCCTACGAGCAGTACTTC. The variable domain in full, completed from reference TRBV13 and TRBJ2-7, reads AAGVIQSPRHLIKEKRETATLKCYPIPRHDTVYWYQQGPGQDPQFLISFYEKMQSDKGSIPDRFSAQQFSDYHSELNMSSLELGDSALYFCASSFGTGDVSYEQYFGPGTRLTVT.

Ten or more counts support this clonotype. The chain recombines TRBV28 with TRBJ2-5; 7 nucleotides align to TRBD2. CDR1 MDHEN and CDR2 SYDVKM come from the germline V gene. The junction had 9 bases not matched to a gene; V was cut back by 6 bases and J by 2 bases. The CDR3 spans 15 residues. Here the CDR3 DNA reads TGTGCCAGCAGGGTTGGGGGGGACCCTCAAGAGACCCAGTACTTC. Protein product: CASRVGGDPQETQYF.

The table lists this clonotype with a count of one. J is TRBJ2-5 and V is TRBV24-1; 7 positions match TRBD1. J lost 5 bases, V lost 3 bases, and 5 bases had no gene match. This CDR3 region has 14 residues. Germline V gene sequence: CDR1 KGHDR, CDR2 SFDVKD. The CDR3 region has the DNA TGTGCCACCAGTGATCCACAGGGGATGGAGACCCAGTACTTC. This encodes CATSDPQGMETQYF.